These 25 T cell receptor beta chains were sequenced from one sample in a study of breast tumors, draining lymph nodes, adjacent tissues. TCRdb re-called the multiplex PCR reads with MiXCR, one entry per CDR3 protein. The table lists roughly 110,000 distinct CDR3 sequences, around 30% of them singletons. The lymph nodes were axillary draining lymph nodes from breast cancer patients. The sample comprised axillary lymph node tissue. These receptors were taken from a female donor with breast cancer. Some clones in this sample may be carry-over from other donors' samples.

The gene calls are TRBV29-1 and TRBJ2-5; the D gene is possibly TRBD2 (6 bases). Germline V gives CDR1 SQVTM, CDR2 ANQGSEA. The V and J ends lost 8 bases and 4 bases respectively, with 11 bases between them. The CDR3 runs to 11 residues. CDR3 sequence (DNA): TGCAGCAGTTTGACTAGAGAGACCCAGTACTTC. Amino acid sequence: CSSLTRETQYF.

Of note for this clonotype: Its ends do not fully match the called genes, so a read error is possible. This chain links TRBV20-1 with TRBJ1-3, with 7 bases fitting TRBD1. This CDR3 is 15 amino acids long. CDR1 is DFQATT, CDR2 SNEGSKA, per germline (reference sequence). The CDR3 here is CGASRTGTPGNTIYF. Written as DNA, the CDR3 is TGCGGTGCATCACGGACAGGTACCCCTGGAAACACCATATATTTT.

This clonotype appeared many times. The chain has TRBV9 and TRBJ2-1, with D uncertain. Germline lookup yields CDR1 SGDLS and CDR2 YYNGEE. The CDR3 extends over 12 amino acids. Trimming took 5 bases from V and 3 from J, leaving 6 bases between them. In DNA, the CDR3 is TGTGCCAGCAGTAGTTACTACAATGAGCAGTTCTTC. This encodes CASSSYYNEQFF.

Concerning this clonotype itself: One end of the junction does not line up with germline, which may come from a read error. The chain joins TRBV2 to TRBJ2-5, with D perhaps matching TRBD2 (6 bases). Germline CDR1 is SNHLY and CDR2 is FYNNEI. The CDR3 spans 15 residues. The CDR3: CASSEKGPLGEAQYF. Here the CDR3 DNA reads TGCGCCAGCAGTGAAAAGGGGCCTCTCGGGGAGGCCCAGTACTTC.

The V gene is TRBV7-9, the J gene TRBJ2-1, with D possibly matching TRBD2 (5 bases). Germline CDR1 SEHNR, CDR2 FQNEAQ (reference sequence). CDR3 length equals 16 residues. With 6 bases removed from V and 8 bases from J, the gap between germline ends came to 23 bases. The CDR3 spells CASRIVNSERIDEQFF. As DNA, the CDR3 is TGTGCCAGCAGAATAGTCAATAGCGAGAGGATTGATGAGCAGTTCTTC.

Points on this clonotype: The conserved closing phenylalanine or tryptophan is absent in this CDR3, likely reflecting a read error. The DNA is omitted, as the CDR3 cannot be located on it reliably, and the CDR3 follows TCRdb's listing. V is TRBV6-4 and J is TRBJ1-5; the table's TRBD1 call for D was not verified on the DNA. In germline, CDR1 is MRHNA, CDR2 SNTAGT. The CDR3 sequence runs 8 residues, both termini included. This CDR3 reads CASSDHRL.

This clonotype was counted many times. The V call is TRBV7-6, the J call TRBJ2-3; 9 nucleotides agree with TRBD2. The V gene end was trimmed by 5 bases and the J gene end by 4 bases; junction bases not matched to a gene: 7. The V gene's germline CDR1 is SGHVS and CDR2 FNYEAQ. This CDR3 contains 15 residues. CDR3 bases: TGTGCCAGCAGCCCAGCGGGGGGCCGGGCAGATACGCAGTATTTT. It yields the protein CASSPAGGRADTQYF.

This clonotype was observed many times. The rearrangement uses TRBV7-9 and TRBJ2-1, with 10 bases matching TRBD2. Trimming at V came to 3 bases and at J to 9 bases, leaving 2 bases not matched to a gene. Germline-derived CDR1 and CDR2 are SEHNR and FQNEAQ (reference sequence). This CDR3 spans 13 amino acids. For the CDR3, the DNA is TGTGCCAGCAGCTTCGGACTAGCGGCTGAGCAGTTCTTC. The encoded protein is CASSFGLAAEQFF. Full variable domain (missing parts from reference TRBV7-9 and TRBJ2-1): DTGVSQNPRHKITKRGQNVTFRCDPISEHNRLYWYRQTLGQGPEFLTYFQNEAQLEKSRLLSDRFSAERPKGSFSTLEIQRTEQGDSAMYLCASSFGLAAEQFFGPGTRLTVL.

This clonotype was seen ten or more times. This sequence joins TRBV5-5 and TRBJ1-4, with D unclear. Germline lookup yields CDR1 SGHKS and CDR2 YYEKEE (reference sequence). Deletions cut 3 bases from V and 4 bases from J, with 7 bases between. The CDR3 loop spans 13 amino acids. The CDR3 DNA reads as TGTGCCAGCAGCTACGCCTTTAATGAAAAACTGTTTTTT. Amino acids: CASSYAFNEKLFF.

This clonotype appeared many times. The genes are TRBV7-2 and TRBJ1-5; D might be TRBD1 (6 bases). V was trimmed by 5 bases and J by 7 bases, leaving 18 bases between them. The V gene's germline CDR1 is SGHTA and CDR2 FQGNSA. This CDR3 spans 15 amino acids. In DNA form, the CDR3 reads TGTGCCAGCAGCCCCGGGGGGGCCAGGCGGCAGCCCCAGCATTTT. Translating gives CASSPGGARRQPQHF.

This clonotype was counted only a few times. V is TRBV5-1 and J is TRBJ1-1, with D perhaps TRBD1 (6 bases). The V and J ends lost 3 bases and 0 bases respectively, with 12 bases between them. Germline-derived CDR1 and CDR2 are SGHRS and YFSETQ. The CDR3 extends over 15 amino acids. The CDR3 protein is CASSWENRVNTEAFF. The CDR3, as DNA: TGCGCCAGCAGCTGGGAGAACAGGGTGAACACTGAAGCTTTCTTT.

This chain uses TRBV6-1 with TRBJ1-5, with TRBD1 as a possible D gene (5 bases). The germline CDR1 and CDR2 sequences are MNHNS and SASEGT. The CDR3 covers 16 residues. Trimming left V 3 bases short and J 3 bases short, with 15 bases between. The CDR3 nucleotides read TGTGCCAGCAGTGACACTACAGGCCTAATCAATCAGCCCCAGCATTTT. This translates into CASSDTTGLINQPQHF.

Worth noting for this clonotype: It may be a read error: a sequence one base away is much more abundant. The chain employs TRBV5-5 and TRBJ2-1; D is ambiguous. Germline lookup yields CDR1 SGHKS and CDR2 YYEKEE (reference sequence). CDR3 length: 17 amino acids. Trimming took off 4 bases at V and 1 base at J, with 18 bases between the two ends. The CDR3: CASSQSQTRISYNEQFF. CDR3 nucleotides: TGTGCCAGCAGCCAAAGCCAAACGCGGATTTCCTACAATGAGCAGTTCTTC.

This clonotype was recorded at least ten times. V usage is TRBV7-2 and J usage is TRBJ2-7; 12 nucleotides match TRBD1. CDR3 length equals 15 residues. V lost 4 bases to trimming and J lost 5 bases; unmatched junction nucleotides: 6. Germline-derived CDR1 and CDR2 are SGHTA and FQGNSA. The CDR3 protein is CASSSGTGGYHEQYF. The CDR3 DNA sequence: TGTGCCAGCAGCTCCGGGACAGGGGGCTACCACGAGCAGTACTTC. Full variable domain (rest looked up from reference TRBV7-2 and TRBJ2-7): GAGVSQSPSNKVTEKGKDVELRCDPISGHTALYWYRQSLGQGLEFLIYFQGNSAPDKSGLPSDRFSAERTGGSVSTLTIQRTQQEDSAVYLCASSSGTGGYHEQYFGPGTRLTVT.

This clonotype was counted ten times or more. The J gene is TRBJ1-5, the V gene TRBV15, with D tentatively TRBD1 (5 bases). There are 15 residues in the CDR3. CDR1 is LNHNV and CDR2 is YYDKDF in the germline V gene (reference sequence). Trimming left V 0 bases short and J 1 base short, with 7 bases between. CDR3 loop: CATSRDPGSNQPQHF. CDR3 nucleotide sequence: TGTGCCACCAGCAGAGACCCAGGGAGCAATCAGCCCCAGCATTTT.

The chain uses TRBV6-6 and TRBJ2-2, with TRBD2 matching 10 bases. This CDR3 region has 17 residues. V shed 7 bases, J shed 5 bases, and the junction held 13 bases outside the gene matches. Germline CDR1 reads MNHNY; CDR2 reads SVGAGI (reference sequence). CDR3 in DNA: TGTGCCAGCACCAGGGATAAGCGGGGGGGCAGAACCGGGGAGCTGTTTTTT. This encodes CASTRDKRGGRTGELFF.

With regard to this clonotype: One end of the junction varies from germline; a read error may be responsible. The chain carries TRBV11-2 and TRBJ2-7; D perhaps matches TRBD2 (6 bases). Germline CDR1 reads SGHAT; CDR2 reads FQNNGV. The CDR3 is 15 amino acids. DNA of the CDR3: TGTGCCTGCAGCTTAGAGCCTGGCGGGGTTTCCGAGCAGTACTTC. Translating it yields CACSLEPGGVSEQYF.

CDR3 bases: TGTGCCAGCAGCCTGAACGGGGGTGCAACTAATGAAAAACTGTTTTTT. The encoded protein is CASSLNGGATNEKLFF. This chain links TRBV5-6 with TRBJ1-4, with a weak D call TRBD1 (5 bases). Germline V gene lookup returns CDR1 SGHDT and CDR2 YYEEEE. Trimming took off 4 bases at V and 0 bases at J, with 13 bases between the two ends. The CDR3 has 16 amino acids.

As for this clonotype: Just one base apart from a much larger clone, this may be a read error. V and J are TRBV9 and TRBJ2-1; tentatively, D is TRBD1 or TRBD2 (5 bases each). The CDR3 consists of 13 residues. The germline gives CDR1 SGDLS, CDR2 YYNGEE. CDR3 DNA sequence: TGTGCCAGCAGCGTAGATCCGAGGGGTGAGCGGTTCTTC. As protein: CASSVDPRGERFF.

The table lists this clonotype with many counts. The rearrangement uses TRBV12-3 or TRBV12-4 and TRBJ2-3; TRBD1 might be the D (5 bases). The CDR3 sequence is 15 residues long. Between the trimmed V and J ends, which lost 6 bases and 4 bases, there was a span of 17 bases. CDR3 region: CASSSDSFKSDTQYF. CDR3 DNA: TGTGCCAGCAGCTCCGACAGCTTTAAGTCAGATACGCAGTATTTT.

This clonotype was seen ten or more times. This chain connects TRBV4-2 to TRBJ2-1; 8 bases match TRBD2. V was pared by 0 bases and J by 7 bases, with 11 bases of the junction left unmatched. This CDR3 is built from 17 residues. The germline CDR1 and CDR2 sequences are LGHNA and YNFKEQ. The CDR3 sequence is CASSQEFRRGGQNEQFF. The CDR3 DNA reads TGTGCCAGCAGCCAAGAGTTTCGACGGGGGGGCCAAAATGAGCAGTTCTTC.

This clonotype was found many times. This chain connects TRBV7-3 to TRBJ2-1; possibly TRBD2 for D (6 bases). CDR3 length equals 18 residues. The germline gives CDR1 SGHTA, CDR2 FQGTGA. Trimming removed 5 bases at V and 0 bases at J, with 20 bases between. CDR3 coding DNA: TGTGCCAGCAGCGACCCCTCAAGTGAGACTAGCTCCTACAATGAGCAGTTCTTC. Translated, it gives CASSDPSSETSSYNEQFF.

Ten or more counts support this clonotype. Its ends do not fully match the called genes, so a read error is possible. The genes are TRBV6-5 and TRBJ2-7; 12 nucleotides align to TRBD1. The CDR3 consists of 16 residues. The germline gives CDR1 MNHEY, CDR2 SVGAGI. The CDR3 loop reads CASSHSSGTGGAEQYF. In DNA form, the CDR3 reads TGTGCCAGCAGTCACTCATCGGGGACAGGGGGCGCCGAGCAGTACTTC.

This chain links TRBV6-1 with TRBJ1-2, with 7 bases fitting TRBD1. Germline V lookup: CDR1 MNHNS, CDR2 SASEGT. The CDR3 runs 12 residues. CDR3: CAHSQGRYGYTF. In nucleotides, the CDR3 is TGTGCACATTCACAGGGGAGGTATGGCTACACCTTC.

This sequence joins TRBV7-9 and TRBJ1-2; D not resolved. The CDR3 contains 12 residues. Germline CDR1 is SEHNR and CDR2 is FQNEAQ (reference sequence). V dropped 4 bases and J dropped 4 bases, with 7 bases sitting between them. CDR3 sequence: CASSSSAYGYTF. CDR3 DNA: TGTGCCAGCAGCTCAAGCGCCTATGGCTACACCTTC. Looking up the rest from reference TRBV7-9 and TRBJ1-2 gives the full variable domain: DTGVSQNPRHKITKRGQNVTFRCDPISEHNRLYWYRQTLGQGPEFLTYFQNEAQLEKSRLLSDRFSAERPKGSFSTLEIQRTEQGDSAMYLCASSSSAYGYTFGSGTRLTVV.